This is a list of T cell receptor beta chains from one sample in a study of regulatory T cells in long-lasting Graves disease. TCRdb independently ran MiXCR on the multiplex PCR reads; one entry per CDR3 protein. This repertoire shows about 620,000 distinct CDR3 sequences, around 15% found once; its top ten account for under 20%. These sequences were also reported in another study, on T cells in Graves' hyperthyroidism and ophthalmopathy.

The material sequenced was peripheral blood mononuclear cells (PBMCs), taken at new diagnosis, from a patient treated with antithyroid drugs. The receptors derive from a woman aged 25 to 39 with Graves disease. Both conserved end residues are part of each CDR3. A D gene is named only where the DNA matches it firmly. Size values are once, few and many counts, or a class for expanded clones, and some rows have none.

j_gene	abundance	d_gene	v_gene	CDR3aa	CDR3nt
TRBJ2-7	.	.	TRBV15	CATSRSQLGSSYEQYF	TGTGCCACCAGCAGATCCCAGCTAGGGTCCTCCTACGAGCAGTACTTC
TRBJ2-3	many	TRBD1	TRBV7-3	CASSYGQGADTQYF	TGTGCCAGCAGCTACGGACAGGGCGCAGATACGCAGTATTTT
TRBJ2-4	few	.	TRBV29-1	CSVARAKNIQYF	TGCAGCGTCGCAAGAGCCAAAAACATTCAGTACTTC
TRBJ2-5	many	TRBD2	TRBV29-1	CSVQTSGEETQYF	TGCAGCGTACAGACTAGCGGAGAAGAGACCCAGTACTTC
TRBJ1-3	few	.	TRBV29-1	CSVGGLGSSGNTIYF	TGCAGCGTTGGGGGTCTCGGATCCTCTGGAAACACCATATATTTT
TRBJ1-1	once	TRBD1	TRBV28	CASSKFTGGLKMNTEAFF	TGTGCCAGCAGCAAATTCACAGGGGGGCTAAAGATGAACACTGAAGCTTTCTTT
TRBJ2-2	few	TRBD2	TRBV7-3	CASSATSGSTGELFF	TGTGCCAGCAGCGCTACTAGCGGGTCCACCGGGGAGCTGTTTTTT
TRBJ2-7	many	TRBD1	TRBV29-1	CSVRTGGSYEQYF	TGCAGCGTCAGGACAGGGGGTTCCTACGAGCAGTACTTC
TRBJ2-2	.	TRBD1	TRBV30	CARTADRGDTGELFF	TGTGCCCGGACAGCCGACAGGGGTGACACCGGGGAGCTGTTTTTT
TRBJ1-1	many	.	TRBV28	CASSLTQRTEAFF	TGTGCCAGCAGTTTAACGCAGCGCACTGAAGCTTTCTTT
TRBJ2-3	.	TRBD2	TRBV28	CASNLAGVSDTQYF	TGTGCCAGCAATTTAGCGGGAGTATCAGATACGCAGTATTTT
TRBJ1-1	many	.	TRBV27	CASRLTENTEAFF	TGTGCCAGCCGGTTAACCGAGAACACTGAAGCTTTCTTT
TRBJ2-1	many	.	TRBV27	CASSSRAGLGNEQFF	TGTGCCAGCAGTTCGCGGGCGGGCTTGGGGAATGAGCAGTTCTTC
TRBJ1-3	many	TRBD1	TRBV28	CASSLLGQGVSGNTIYF	TGTGCCAGCAGTTTACTGGGCCAGGGGGTCTCTGGAAACACCATATATTTT
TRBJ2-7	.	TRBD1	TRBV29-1	CSVEGGTGLGEQYF	TGCAGCGTTGAAGGGGGGACAGGCCTAGGGGAGCAGTACTTC
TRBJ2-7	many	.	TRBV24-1	CATSDSTGGVYEQYF	TGTGCCACCAGTGATTCGACAGGAGGGGTATACGAGCAGTACTTC
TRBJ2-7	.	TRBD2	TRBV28	CASSLNAAGSGREQYF	TGTGCCAGCAGTTTAAACGCCGCTGGTAGCGGGAGGGAGCAGTACTTC
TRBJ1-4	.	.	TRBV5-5	CASSQGSSDEKLFF	TGTGCCAGCAGCCAAGGTTCTTCGGATGAAAAACTGTTTTTT
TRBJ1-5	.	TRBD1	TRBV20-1	CSASYRGRNQPQHF	TGCAGTGCTAGTTACAGGGGAAGGAATCAGCCCCAGCATTTT
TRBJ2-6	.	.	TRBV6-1	CASNTNSGANVLTF	TGTGCCAGCAATACTAACTCTGGGGCCAACGTCCTGACTTTC
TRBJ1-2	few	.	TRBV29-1	CSVYRVGYTF	TGCAGCGTATACAGGGTTGGCTACACCTTC
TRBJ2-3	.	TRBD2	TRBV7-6	CASSLVPAGGGYSTDTQYF	TGTGCCAGCAGCTTAGTACCAGCGGGAGGGGGATATAGCACAGATACGCAGTATTTT
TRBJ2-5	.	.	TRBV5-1	CASSLEHLQETQYF	TGCGCCAGCAGCTTGGAGCATCTCCAAGAGACCCAGTACTTC
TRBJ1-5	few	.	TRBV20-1	CSARDTPGINNQPQHF	TGCAGTGCTAGAGATACCCCAGGGATTAACAATCAGCCCCAGCATTTT
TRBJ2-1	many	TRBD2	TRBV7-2	CASSLRTSGGNEQFF	TGTGCCAGCAGCCTAAGGACTAGCGGGGGCAATGAGCAGTTCTTC
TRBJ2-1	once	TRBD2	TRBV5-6	CASSRTGTSGRPNEQFF	TGTGCCAGCAGCCGAACGGGGACTAGCGGGAGGCCAAATGAGCAGTTCTTC
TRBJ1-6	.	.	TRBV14	CASSQTYPNSLHF	TGTGCCAGCAGCCAAACCTATCCCAATTCCCTCCACTTT
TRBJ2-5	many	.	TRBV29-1	CSVGYLGETQYF	TGCAGCGTTGGGTACCTGGGGGAGACCCAGTACTTC
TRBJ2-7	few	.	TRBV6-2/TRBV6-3	CASSSPRVGSYEQYF	TGTGCCAGCAGTTCACCCCGGGTAGGTTCCTACGAGCAGTACTTC
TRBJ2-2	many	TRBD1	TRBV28	CASAGTGGGGELFF	TGTGCCAGCGCCGGGACAGGGGGCGGCGGGGAGCTGTTTTTT
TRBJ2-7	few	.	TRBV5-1	CASSQLSTDSSYEQYF	TGCGCCAGCAGCCAACTTTCGACAGATAGCTCCTACGAGCAGTACTTC
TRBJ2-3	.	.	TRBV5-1	CASGSAGTSTDTQYF	TGCGCCAGCGGTTCAGCAGGAACTAGCACAGATACGCAGTATTTT
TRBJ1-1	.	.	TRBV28	CASSHGRVNTEAFF	TGTGCCAGCAGCCATGGACGGGTGAACACTGAAGCTTTCTTT
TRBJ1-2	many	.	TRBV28	CASSVRSGPLNYGYTF	TGTGCCAGCAGCGTGAGATCGGGTCCACTTAACTATGGCTACACCTTC
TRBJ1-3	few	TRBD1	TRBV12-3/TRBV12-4	CASSRYRGPSSGNTIYF	TGTGCCAGCAGTCGCTACAGGGGACCAAGCTCTGGAAACACCATATATTTT
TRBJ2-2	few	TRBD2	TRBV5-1	CASSLDSGTTGELFF	TGCGCCAGCAGCTTGGATAGCGGGACGACCGGGGAGCTGTTTTTT
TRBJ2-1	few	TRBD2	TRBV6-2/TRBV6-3	CASSYSRPSGGNEQFF	TGTGCCAGCAGTTACTCGCGTCCTAGCGGGGGGAATGAGCAGTTCTTC
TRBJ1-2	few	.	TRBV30	CAWSVIVSGYTF	TGTGCCTGGAGTGTTATAGTGAGTGGCTACACCTTC
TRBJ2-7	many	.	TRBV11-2	CASSRPESYEQYF	TGTGCCAGCAGCCGTCCGGAGTCCTACGAGCAGTACTTC
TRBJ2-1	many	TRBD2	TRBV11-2	CASSPSSGRHEQFF	TGTGCCAGCAGCCCTTCTAGCGGGAGGCATGAGCAGTTCTTC
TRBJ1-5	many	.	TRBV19	CASSIYEDQPQHF	TGTGCCAGTAGTATCTACGAGGATCAGCCCCAGCATTTT
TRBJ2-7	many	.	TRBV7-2	CASSVGHLPEQYF	TGTGCCAGCAGCGTCGGACACCTACCCGAGCAGTACTTC
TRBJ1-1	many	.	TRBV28	CATSRGVKTEAFF	TGTGCCACCTCTAGGGGGGTAAAAACTGAAGCTTTCTTT
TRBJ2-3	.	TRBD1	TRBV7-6	CASSPGQGIADTQYF	TGTGCCAGCAGCCCTGGACAGGGGATCGCAGATACGCAGTATTTT
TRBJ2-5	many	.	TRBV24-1	CATSDPGVGERETQYF	TGTGCCACCAGTGACCCAGGTGTAGGGGAACGAGAGACCCAGTACTTC